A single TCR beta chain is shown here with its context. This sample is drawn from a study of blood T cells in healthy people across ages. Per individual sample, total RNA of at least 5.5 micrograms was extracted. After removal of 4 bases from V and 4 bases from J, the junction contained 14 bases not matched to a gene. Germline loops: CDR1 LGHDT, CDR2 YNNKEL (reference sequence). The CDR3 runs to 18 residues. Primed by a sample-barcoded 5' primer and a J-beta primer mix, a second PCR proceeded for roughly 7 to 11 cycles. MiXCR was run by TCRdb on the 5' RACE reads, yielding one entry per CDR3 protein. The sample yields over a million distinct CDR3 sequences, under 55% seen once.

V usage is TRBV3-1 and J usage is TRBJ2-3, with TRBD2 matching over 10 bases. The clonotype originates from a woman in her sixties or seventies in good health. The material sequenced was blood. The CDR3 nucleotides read TGTGCCAGCAGCCGAAGGGCTAGCGGGAGAGGTTCGGCAGATACGCAGTATTTT. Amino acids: CASSRRASGRGSADTQYF.